Listed here are 15 T cell receptor beta chains from one sample, sequenced in a study of T-cell memory formation after mild COVID-19. TCRdb processed the 5' RACE reads anew with MiXCR; each CDR3 protein has one entry. The sample consists of some 150,000 distinct CDR3 sequences, approximately 5.7% of them appearing once. Sequencing was performed on PBMCs or a T cell subset sorted from them (not recorded which). These receptors were collected from an adult woman who had mild COVID-19 (a few samples of this study predate the infection). Cell type and time point are not known.

In this sample, this clonotype turned up a few times. The V and J genes are TRBV20-1 and TRBJ2-3; 9 bases are shared with TRBD2. This CDR3 has 14 residues. The V and J ends lost 3 bases and 4 bases, in that order; junction bases with no gene match: 5. Germline V gene data show CDR1 as DFQATT and CDR2 as SNEGSKA (reference sequence). CDR3 DNA: TGCAGTGCTAGTGGCACTAGCGGGCCAGATACGCAGTATTTT. Translating it yields CSASGTSGPDTQYF.

This clonotype showed up many times. The rearrangement uses TRBV7-8 and TRBJ2-2, with 8 bases matching TRBD1. Looked up from germline, CDR1 is SGHVS and CDR2 is FQNEAQ. CDR3 length: 18 residues. Trimming removed 1 base from V and 5 bases from J; junction bases left unmatched: 12. The CDR3 coding sequence is TGTGCCAGCAGCTTAGGGACAGGGAAGACTCAAAGGACCGGGGAGCTGTTTTTT. This encodes CASSLGTGKTQRTGELFF.

The chain uses TRBV19 and TRBJ2-1; the match to TRBD1 covers 7 bases. CDR3 length: 16 residues. Germline trimming cut 3 bases from V and 4 bases from J; bases unmatched to any gene: 9. CDR1 is LNHDA and CDR2 is SQIVND in the germline V gene (reference sequence). CDR3 region: CASSISAGGPYNEQFF. The DNA of the CDR3 is TGTGCCAGTAGTATTTCGGCAGGGGGACCTTACAATGAGCAGTTCTTC.

This chain joins TRBV24-1 and TRBJ2-1; TRBD2 agrees at 9 bases. The CDR3 sequence is 18 residues long. V was pared by 3 bases and J by 0 bases, with 8 bases of the junction left unmatched. Germline V lookup: CDR1 KGHDR, CDR2 SFDVKD. The CDR3 coding sequence is TGTGCCACCAGTGATCCCGCGGGGGGGTTAAGCTCCTACAATGAGCAGTTCTTC. Translation: CATSDPAGGLSSYNEQFF.

This clonotype was counted at least ten times. The chain recombines TRBV12-3 or TRBV12-4 with TRBJ2-7; a possible D gene is TRBD2 (6 bases). The CDR3 contains 14 residues. The ends were cut back, 2 bases at V and 6 bases at J, with 14 bases in the middle. In DNA form, the CDR3 reads TGTGCCAGCAGTTTAACAGCGGGCGGTGGCGAGCAGTACTTC. Translation gives CASSLTAGGGEQYF.

This clonotype was counted at least ten times. The genes are TRBV19 and TRBJ2-5; TRBD2 matches 8 bases. J was trimmed by 4 bases and V by 5 bases; bases with no gene match: 9. This CDR3 region has 15 residues. Germline V gene lookup returns CDR1 LNHDA and CDR2 SQIVND (reference sequence). The CDR3, as DNA: TGTGCCAGTAGTCGGGGGGGACCGAACGGAGAGACCCAGTACTTC. Translating gives CASSRGGPNGETQYF.

By proportion, this clonotype is medium-sized. J is TRBJ2-7 and V is TRBV12-3 or TRBV12-4, with D maybe TRBD2 (6 bases). The CDR3 has 13 amino acids. V was clipped by 6 bases and J by 11 bases, with 20 bases between them. CDR3 protein: CASSPSDFTRKYF. The CDR3 bases are TGTGCCAGCAGCCCTAGCGACTTTACCAGAAAGTACTTC.

V is TRBV4-3 and J is TRBJ2-1; TRBD1 agrees at 8 bases. Germline CDR1 and CDR2: LGHNA and YSLEER. V shed 3 bases and J 10 bases; nucleotides not matched to a gene: 5. The CDR3 extends over 13 amino acids. In DNA, the CDR3 is TGCGCCAGCAGCCAGGGCCGGGACAGGGAGCAGTTCTTC. This codes for CASSQGRDREQFF.

This clonotype was recorded a few times. The chain has TRBV7-2 and TRBJ1-2; perhaps TRBD1 as D (6 bases). Germline CDR1 SGHTA, CDR2 FQGNSA. V lost 11 bases to trimming and J lost 3 bases, with 16 bases between them. This CDR3 contains 13 residues. The CDR3: CALLGGNDYGYTF. CDR3 DNA: TGTGCCTTGCTAGGGGGTAACGACTATGGCTACACCTTC.

This clonotype appeared a few times. The chain is built from TRBV12-2 and TRBJ2-7; TRBD1 was called by the table and not checked on the DNA. TRBV12-2 is a known pseudogene. CDR3 length: 15 amino acids. CDR3 DNA sequence: TGTGCAAGTCGCTCAAGCGGACAGGGGGGTTACGAGCAGTACTTC. It specifies CASRSSGQGGYEQYF.

This clonotype was recorded many times. The rearrangement uses TRBV27 and TRBJ2-5; 8 bases agree with TRBD2. Germline V gene data show CDR1 as MNHEY and CDR2 as SMNVEV (reference sequence). The CDR3 totals 13 residues. J was trimmed by 3 bases and V by 7 bases; bases with no gene match: 4. This CDR3 is CASKLSGKETQYF. CDR3 DNA sequence: TGTGCCAGCAAACTTAGCGGGAAAGAGACCCAGTACTTC.

This chain joins TRBV4-1 and TRBJ2-1; D possibly corresponds to TRBD2 (5 bases). The CDR3 runs to 15 residues. Germline V gives CDR1 MGHRA, CDR2 YSYEKL. Deletions cut 4 bases from V and 3 bases from J, with 13 bases between. The CDR3 sequence is CASSRAETIYNEQFF. DNA for the CDR3: TGCGCCAGCAGCCGAGCCGAGACTATCTACAATGAGCAGTTCTTC.

This clonotype came up a few times. The gene calls are TRBV6-6 and TRBJ1-6; unclear D gene. V lost 5 bases and J lost 5, with 1 base in between. The CDR3 sequence is 11 residues long. Germline V CDR1 and CDR2: MNHNY, SVGAGI (reference sequence). CDR3 coding DNA: TGTGCCAGCAGTAATAATTCACCCCTCCACTTT. Protein sequence: CASSNNSPLHF.

This clonotype has only a few counts. The V and J genes are TRBV29-1 and TRBJ1-2; 12 bases match TRBD1. The CDR3 is 13 residues long. The V segment lost 7 bases and the J segment 4 bases; nucleotides outside the gene matches: 4. CDR1 is SQVTM, CDR2 ANQGSEA, per germline. CDR3 amino acids: CSGGTGGVYGYTF. DNA for the CDR3: TGCAGCGGGGGGACAGGGGGCGTCTATGGCTACACCTTC.

This clonotype was recorded at least ten times. V gene TRBV7-9 combines with J gene TRBJ1-2, with D perhaps TRBD1 (5 bases). Deletions cut 3 bases from V and 2 bases from J, with 7 bases between. The CDR3 sequence is 13 residues long. Germline CDR1 and CDR2: SEHNR and FQNEAQ (reference sequence). This CDR3 reads CASSFAGNYGYTF. CDR3 DNA: TGTGCCAGCAGCTTTGCAGGGAACTATGGCTACACCTTC.